A selection of T cell receptor beta chains follows, all from one sample in a study of T cell changes during pregnancy in multiple sclerosis. Some clones are missing from TCRdb's copy, which holds only in-frame ones; the method was immunoSEQ multiplex PCR. This table has about 80,000 clones, 90% to 95% appearing once. The sample was peripheral blood, taken before pregnancy. The source is a female donor with multiple sclerosis, enrolled in a pregnancy study. The conserved cysteine and the conserved F or W are not part of the CDR3 here. Fields, in order: V gene, J gene, CDR3 protein.

V gene: TRBV19
J gene: TRBJ2-7
CDR3 protein: ASSSWDRGGEQY

V gene: TRBV7-2
J gene: TRBJ2-1
CDR3 protein: ASSFGGRGKYSYNEQF

V gene: TRBV5-1
J gene: TRBJ2-1
CDR3 protein: ASSSGLSYNEQF

V gene: TRBV11-2
J gene: TRBJ2-5
CDR3 protein: ASSLSGIQETQY

V gene: TRBV9
J gene: TRBJ1-1
CDR3 protein: ASSVRQDMNTEAF

V gene: TRBV4-2
J gene: TRBJ1-1
CDR3 protein: ASSQAATGVPTEAF

V gene: TRBV9
J gene: TRBJ1-1
CDR3 protein: ASSEGVNTEAF

V gene: TRBV2
J gene: TRBJ1-5
CDR3 protein: ASSIGGGRQPQH

V gene: TRBV4-2
J gene: TRBJ2-3
CDR3 protein: ASSQITGPTDTQY

V gene: TRBV30
J gene: TRBJ1-5
CDR3 protein: AWGGEGNNQPQH

V gene: TRBV19
J gene: TRBJ1-1
CDR3 protein: ASSTRTGMYTEAF

V gene: TRBV19
J gene: TRBJ2-5
CDR3 protein: ASSRGTSGTQY

V gene: TRBV5-1
J gene: TRBJ1-1
CDR3 protein: ASSLGTGRGTEAF

V gene: TRBV19
J gene: TRBJ2-2
CDR3 protein: ASSWGTGGSGGELF

V gene: TRBV6-5
J gene: TRBJ2-7
CDR3 protein: ASSSPGLAIYEQY

V gene: TRBV20-1
J gene: TRBJ2-5
CDR3 protein: SAPPGETQY

V gene: TRBV19
J gene: TRBJ2-7
CDR3 protein: ASSITGGGPTYEQY

V gene: TRBV11-2
J gene: TRBJ1-3
CDR3 protein: ASTTTGTISGNTIY

V gene: TRBV6-4
J gene: TRBJ1-1
CDR3 protein: ASSDFGGAVPRPMNTEAF

V gene: TRBV27
J gene: TRBJ1-5
CDR3 protein: ASRPGRVQPQH

V gene: TRBV5-4
J gene: TRBJ1-2
CDR3 protein: ASSLDPDSYGYT

V gene: TRBV4-1
J gene: TRBJ2-5
CDR3 protein: ASSQVSTSAETQY

V gene: TRBV7-3
J gene: TRBJ2-1
CDR3 protein: ASSGGPYNEQF

V gene: TRBV6-5
J gene: TRBJ2-1
CDR3 protein: ASSWREGDYNEQF

V gene: TRBV6-1
J gene: TRBJ2-3
CDR3 protein: ASSELAGGLRKGTDTQY

V gene: TRBV7-2
J gene: TRBJ1-5
CDR3 protein: ASSLAQGWGGVGNQPQH

V gene: TRBV9
J gene: TRBJ1-6
CDR3 protein: ASSVGRTGDSPLH

V gene: TRBV7-2
J gene: TRBJ1-2
CDR3 protein: ASSTLRGAGDGYT

V gene: TRBV5-1
J gene: TRBJ2-2
CDR3 protein: ASSLAAGELF

V gene: TRBV12-5
J gene: TRBJ1-5
CDR3 protein: ASGLTPGGDPSQPQH

V gene: TRBV15
J gene: TRBJ1-2
CDR3 protein: ATSSPGTGARGGYT

V gene: TRBV6-5
J gene: TRBJ2-7
CDR3 protein: ASSRGGLPYEQY

V gene: TRBV7-3
J gene: TRBJ2-7
CDR3 protein: ASSPLGGGPYEQY

V gene: TRBV2
J gene: TRBJ2-7
CDR3 protein: ASSDRRFEQY

V gene: TRBV7-2
J gene: TRBJ2-3
CDR3 protein: ASSSVGGADTQY

V gene: TRBV7-9
J gene: TRBJ1-2
CDR3 protein: ASSLADQGNGYT

V gene: TRBV19
J gene: TRBJ2-3
CDR3 protein: ASSQGTDTQY

V gene: TRBV7-9
J gene: TRBJ1-5
CDR3 protein: ASSPLGGGYQPQH

V gene: TRBV5-1
J gene: TRBJ2-3
CDR3 protein: ASSLQTSTDTQY

V gene: TRBV14
J gene: TRBJ2-3
CDR3 protein: ASSQDFSHGTDTQY

V gene: TRBV6-5
J gene: TRBJ1-1
CDR3 protein: ASSYSKTGRTEAF

V gene: TRBV4-1
J gene: TRBJ1-2
CDR3 protein: ASSQDPQNGYT